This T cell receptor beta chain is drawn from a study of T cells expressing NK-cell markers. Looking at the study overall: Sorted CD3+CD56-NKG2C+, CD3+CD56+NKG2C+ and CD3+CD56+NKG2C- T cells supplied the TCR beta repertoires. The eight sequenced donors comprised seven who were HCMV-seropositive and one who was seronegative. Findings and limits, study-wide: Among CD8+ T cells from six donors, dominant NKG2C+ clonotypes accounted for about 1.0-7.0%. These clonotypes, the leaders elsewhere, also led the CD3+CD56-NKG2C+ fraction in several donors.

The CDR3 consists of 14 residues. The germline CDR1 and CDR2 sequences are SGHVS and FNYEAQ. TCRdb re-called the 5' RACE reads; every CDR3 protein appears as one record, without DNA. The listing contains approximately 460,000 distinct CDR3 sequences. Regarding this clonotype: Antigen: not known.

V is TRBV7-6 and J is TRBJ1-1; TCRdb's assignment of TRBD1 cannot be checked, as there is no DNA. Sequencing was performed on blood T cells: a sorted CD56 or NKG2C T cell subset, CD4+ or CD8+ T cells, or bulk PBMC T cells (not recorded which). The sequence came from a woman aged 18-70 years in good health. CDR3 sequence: CASSLGPTRTEAFF. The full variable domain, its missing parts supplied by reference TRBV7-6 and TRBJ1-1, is GAGVSQSPRYKVTKRGQDVALRCDPISGHVSLYWYRQALGQGPEFLTYFNYEAQQDKSGLPNDRFSAERPEGSISTLTIQRTEQRDSAMYRCASSLGPTRTEAFFGQGTRLTVV.